These 8 T cell receptor beta chains were all obtained from the same sample, sequenced in a study of T cell responses to AZD1222 COVID-19 vaccine. Only in-frame clones appear in the TCRdb table, and some are missing; sequencing was by immunoSEQ multiplex PCR. The sample lists over 85,000 clones; roughly 87% were seen once. The input for sequencing was peripheral blood, taken on day 0 of AZD1222 vaccination. Receptors originate from an adult in good health.

V is TRBV29-1 and J is TRBJ1-4, with D unclear. Per the germline V gene, CDR1 is SQVTM and CDR2 is ANQGSEA. The CDR3 is made up of 12 amino acids. Trimming stripped 4 bases from V and 4 bases from J, with 7 bases between. In nucleotides, the CDR3 is TGCAGCGTTGCGCCAGTTAATGAAAAACTGTTTTTT. Amino acid sequence: CSVAPVNEKLFF. Variable domain in full (rest from reference TRBV29-1 and TRBJ1-4): SAVISQKPSRDICQRGTSLTIQCQVDSQVTMMFWYRQQPGQSLTLIATANQGSEATYESGFVIDKFPISRPNLTFSTLTVSNMSPEDSSIYLCSVAPVNEKLFFGSGTQLSVL.

The V and J genes are TRBV7-2 and TRBJ2-1, with D hard to call. Between the trimmed V and J ends, which lost 6 bases and 5 bases, there was a span of 17 bases. The CDR3 has 15 residues. CDR1 SGHTA and CDR2 FQGNSA come from the germline V gene. CDR3 bases: TGTGCCAGCAGACCAGATAGACGGCTAGACAATGAGCAGTTCTTC. Translation: CASRPDRRLDNEQFF.

The chain joins TRBV5-1 to TRBJ1-4; 9 nucleotides align to TRBD1. The CDR3 runs 15 residues. Germline lookup yields CDR1 SGHRS and CDR2 YFSETQ. V was clipped by 5 bases and J by 3 bases; unmatched bases: 5. CDR3 in amino acids: CASSADRGSNEKLFF. DNA for the CDR3: TGCGCCAGCAGTGCGGACAGGGGTTCTAATGAAAAACTGTTTTTT.

V is TRBV9 and J is TRBJ2-7; the match to TRBD2 covers 10 bases. The CDR3 is 15 residues long. CDR1 and CDR2 from the germline V gene are SGDLS and YYNGEE. The V and J ends lost 2 bases and 3 bases, in that order; junction bases with no gene match: 5. The CDR3 sequence: CASSVAGTSDYEQYF. As DNA, the CDR3 is TGTGCCAGCAGCGTCGCCGGGACTAGCGACTACGAGCAGTACTTC.

This chain joins TRBV2 and TRBJ1-5; D remains ambiguous. The ends were cut back, 1 base at V and 2 bases at J, with 12 bases in the middle. The CDR3 consists of 16 residues. Per germline, CDR1 SNHLY and CDR2 FYNNEI. The CDR3 coding sequence is TGTGCCAGCAGTGAAGATGGGGTTCGAGGCAATCAGCCCCAGCATTTT. Translating it yields CASSEDGVRGNQPQHF.

V usage is TRBV11-2 and J usage is TRBJ1-2; TRBD1 might be the D (5 bases). Trimming cost V 1 base and J 6 bases, with 15 bases left between them. The CDR3 consists of 15 residues. The V gene's germline CDR1 is SGHAT and CDR2 FQNNGV. CDR3 coding DNA: TGTGCCAGCAGCTTAGTGCGGGGAGGGGTGGATGGCTACACCTTC. Protein product: CASSLVRGGVDGYTF.

This clone occurred once. The gene calls are TRBV4-1 and TRBJ1-5; no reliable D call. CDR1 and CDR2 from the germline V gene are MGHRA and YSYEKL. The length of the CDR3 is 17 residues. V lost 1 base to trimming and J lost 6 bases, with 19 bases between them. The DNA of the CDR3 is TGCGCCAGCAGCCAAGGGAGTAGGGTGGCCCTCGGTCAGCCCCAGCATTTT. This codes for CASSQGSRVALGQPQHF.

The genes are TRBV18 and TRBJ2-7; TRBD1 aligns across 7 bases. Per the germline V gene, CDR1 is KGHSH and CDR2 is LQKENI. The CDR3 consists of 14 residues. V lost 2 bases, J lost 1 base, and 2 bases stayed unmatched. Here the CDR3 reads CASSPGTESYEQYF. CDR3 DNA: TGTGCCAGCTCACCAGGGACAGAGTCCTACGAGCAGTACTTC. Full variable domain (remainder filled in from reference TRBV18 and TRBJ2-7): NAGVMQNPRHLVRRRGQEARLRCSPMKGHSHVYWYRQLPEEGLKFMVYLQKENIIDESGMPKERFSAEFPKEGPSILRIQQVVRGDSAAYFCASSPGTESYEQYFGPGTRLTVT.